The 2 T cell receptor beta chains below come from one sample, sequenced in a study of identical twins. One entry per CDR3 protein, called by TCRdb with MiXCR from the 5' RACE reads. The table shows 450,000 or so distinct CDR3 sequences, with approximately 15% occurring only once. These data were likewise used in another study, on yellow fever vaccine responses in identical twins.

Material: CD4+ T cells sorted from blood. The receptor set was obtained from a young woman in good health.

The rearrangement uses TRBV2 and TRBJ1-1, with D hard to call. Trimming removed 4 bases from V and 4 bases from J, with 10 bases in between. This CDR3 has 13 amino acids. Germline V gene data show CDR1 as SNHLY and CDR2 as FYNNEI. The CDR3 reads CASSVELSTEAFF. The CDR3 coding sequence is TGTGCCAGCAGTGTCGAGTTAAGCACTGAAGCTTTCTTT.

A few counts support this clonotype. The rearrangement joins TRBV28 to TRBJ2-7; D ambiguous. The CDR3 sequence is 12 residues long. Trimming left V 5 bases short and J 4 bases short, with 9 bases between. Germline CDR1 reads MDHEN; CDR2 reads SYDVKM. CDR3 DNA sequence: TGTGCCAGCAGTATCATCGGGTACGAGCAGTACTTC. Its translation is CASSIIGYEQYF.